The 10 T cell receptor beta chains presented below share a single source sample, sequenced in a study of blood T cell repertoires in COVID-19 (dated by TCRdb to the early 2020s). Libraries came from the immunoSEQ multiplex PCR assay. TCRdb retrieved this table from immuneACCESS and kept in-frame rearrangements only. Not all clones are present; in checked studies, unresolved V genes account for under half, and no reason is known for the remainder. The sample yields 300,000 to 350,000 clones; 90% were counted once. The ten largest clones represent around 6.8% of the sample. Sequencing was done on a sample of peripheral blood. The source is a woman aged 25 to 39 with COVID-19, enrolled during active disease.

This clone was found once. The V call is TRBV28, the J call TRBJ2-3, with 10 nucleotides matching TRBD1. The V gene end was trimmed by 5 bases and the J gene end by 0 bases; junction bases not matched to a gene: 17. CDR1 is MDHEN, CDR2 SYDVKM, per germline. The CDR3 has 20 amino acids. DNA for the CDR3: TGTGCCAGCAGTCCACCGACAGGGGGCATGTCTAGCGGGAGCACAGATACGCAGTATTTT. This gives the protein CASSPPTGGMSSGSTDTQYF.

The V and J genes are TRBV3-1 (or the pseudogene TRBV3-2) and TRBJ1-5; maybe TRBD1 (5 bases). Germline assignment: CDR1 LGHDT and CDR2 YNNKEL (reference sequence). V was pared by 4 bases and J by 7 bases, with 14 bases between. The CDR3 totals 14 residues. The CDR3 here is CASSLTVRGQPQHF. The DNA of the CDR3 is TGTGCCAGCAGCCTAACCGTCCGGGGGCAGCCCCAGCATTTT.

This clone appeared once. Written as DNA, the CDR3 is TGTGCCAGCAGCCCTCGGACATTACCCCTCCACTTT. This sequence encodes CASSPRTLPLHF. The chain recombines TRBV7-9 with TRBJ1-6; D perhaps matches TRBD1 (5 bases). The CDR3 runs 12 residues. The V gene's germline CDR1 is SEHNR and CDR2 FQNEAQ (reference sequence). The V end was cut by 5 bases, the J end by 12 bases, with 11 bases between.

DNA for the CDR3: TGTGCCAGCAGCTTGGTTGGACAGGGGAGGGGACATGGCTACACCTTC. Translated, it gives CASSLVGQGRGHGYTF. The chain has TRBV5-4 and TRBJ1-2, with TRBD1 matching over 9 bases. V lost 0 bases, J lost 6 bases, and 9 bases stayed unmatched. CDR3 size: 16 residues. Germline loops: CDR1 SGHNT, CDR2 YYREEE (reference sequence).

This chain links TRBV10-3 with TRBJ2-7, with a tentative D call TRBD1 (5 bases). V was clipped by 8 bases and J by 3 bases, with 11 bases between them. The germline V gene encodes CDR1 ENHRY and CDR2 SYGVKD. The CDR3 contains 12 residues. The CDR3 loop is CAIADRGYEQYF. As DNA, the CDR3 is TGTGCCATCGCAGATAGGGGCTACGAGCAGTACTTC.

The chain links TRBV27 to TRBJ1-5; D unclear. Germline CDR1 and CDR2: MNHEY and SMNVEV (reference sequence). The CDR3 length is 12 residues. Between the trimmed V and J ends, which lost 5 bases and 4 bases, there was a span of 6 bases. The CDR3 loop reads CASSGRNQPQHF. The DNA for the CDR3 is TGTGCCAGCAGTGGGAGGAATCAGCCCCAGCATTTT.

The rearrangement links TRBV10-2 to TRBJ2-5; tentatively, D is TRBD2 (6 bases). The length of the CDR3 is 16 residues. The germline gives CDR1 WSHSY, CDR2 SAAADI. Between the trimmed V and J ends, which lost 6 bases and 4 bases, there was a span of 21 bases. CDR3 sequence: CASSTQPGLGRETQYF. The CDR3, as DNA: TGCGCCAGCAGCACTCAACCGGGACTCGGGAGAGAGACCCAGTACTTC.

This chain connects TRBV7-9 to TRBJ2-1, with 8 positions matching TRBD2. CDR3 length: 15 residues. CDR1 SEHNR and CDR2 FQNEAQ come from the germline V gene (reference sequence). V was pared by 5 bases and J by 1 base, with 4 bases of the junction left unmatched. The CDR3 bases are TGTGCCAGCAGCCCAAGCGGGGGATCCTACAATGAGCAGTTCTTC. It translates to CASSPSGGSYNEQFF.

This sequence joins TRBV21-1 and TRBJ2-4; the DNA was not used to check the table's D call, TRBD1. TRBV21-1 constitutes a pseudogene. CDR3 length: 15 residues. The CDR3 sequence: CASSKAGETKNIQYF. CDR3 DNA sequence: TGTGCCAGCAGCAAGGCAGGGGAGACCAAAAACATTCAGTACTTC.

The V and J genes are TRBV6-5 and TRBJ1-2; D may be TRBD1 (6 bases). V was trimmed by 6 bases and J by 1 base, leaving 12 bases between them. Germline V CDR1 and CDR2: MNHEY, SVGAGI. CDR3 length equals 14 residues. The CDR3 DNA reads TGTGCCAGCAGACCCTCGGACAGTAACTATGGCTACACCTTC. Translated: CASRPSDSNYGYTF.